The 2 T cell receptor beta chains presented below share a single source sample, sequenced in a study of vaccination effects on CD4 cells after COVID-19. Profiling relied on immunoSEQ multiplex PCR, and the TCRdb table lists in-frame clones only, not all of them. This sample has around 45,000 clones, with about three quarters found just once. Antigens for these TCRs are unknown. Researchers isolated CD4+ T cells once ten to eleven days of culture had elapsed. The sequencing here drew on CD4+ T cells from PBMCs cultured without peptide, taken before COVID-19 vaccination. All receptors come from a human donor who had a prior SARS-CoV-2 infection.

The chain combines TRBV7-6 with TRBJ1-2, with a possible D match to TRBD1 (6 bases). Trimming took 5 bases from V and 0 from J, leaving 13 bases between them. Per the germline V gene, CDR1 is SGHVS and CDR2 is FNYEAQ. The CDR3 is made up of 15 amino acids. CDR3 nucleotides: TGTGCCAGCAGCCGCAACAGGGAATCTAACTATGGCTACACCTTC. Its protein product is CASSRNRESNYGYTF.

This clone was seen once. V and J are TRBV12-5 and TRBJ2-3; D unresolved. CDR1 and CDR2 from the germline V gene are LGHNT and FRNRAP. This CDR3 comprises 12 residues. V was pared by 2 bases and J by 13 bases, with 13 bases between. The chain's CDR3 is CASGLSESSEYF. CDR3 coding DNA: TGTGCTAGTGGTTTGTCCGAGTCATCAGAGTATTTT.